The 3 T cell receptor beta chains given below trace back to one sample, sequenced in a study of T cell responses to AZD1222 COVID-19 vaccine (dated by TCRdb to the early 2020s). The protocol used for the library was the immunoSEQ multiplex PCR assay. Not all clones reach the TCRdb copy of this immuneACCESS table, which keeps in-frame sequences only. Checked studies attribute under half of the gap to unresolved V genes and leave the rest unexplained. The sample yields roughly 100,000 clones; approximately 93% were counted once. 6.5% to 10% of the sample lies in the top ten. Interpreted using the paper, the time point label stands for: about 28 days (+/-7) after the second vaccine dose. The sample here was peripheral blood, taken 28 days after the second AZD1222 dose. Receptors originate from an adult who received the AZD1222 COVID-19 vaccine.

This sequence joins TRBV6-5 and TRBJ2-7, with 8 bases aligning to TRBD2. In germline, CDR1 is MNHEY, CDR2 SVGAGI. CDR3 length equals 15 residues. With 5 bases clipped from V and 2 bases from J, the junction kept 8 bases outside the gene matches. The CDR3 region has the DNA TGTGCCAGCAGTCGTAGCGGGACGCCCACCTACGAGCAGTACTTC. Its protein is CASSRSGTPTYEQYF.

The V gene is TRBV2, the J gene TRBJ1-1, with D tentatively TRBD1 (6 bases). Germline V gene data show CDR1 as SNHLY and CDR2 as FYNNEI. This CDR3 contains 16 residues. V gave up 1 base and J gave up 8 bases, with 20 bases separating them. CDR3 sequence (DNA): TGTGCCAGCAGTGAAGACATTTTAATTAACAGGGAGGAAGCTTTCTTT. It is translated as CASSEDILINREEAFF.

Only one count was recorded for this clone. The rearrangement joins TRBV5-1 to TRBJ2-2; 9 bases are shared with TRBD2. The J segment lost 6 bases and the V segment lost 4 bases, leaving 10 bases of the junction unmatched. Germline CDR1 reads SGHRS; CDR2 reads YFSETQ. The CDR3 consists of 16 residues. The CDR3: CASSPEPRGRAGELFF. The CDR3 bases are TGCGCCAGCAGCCCCGAGCCGCGCGGGAGGGCCGGGGAGCTGTTTTTT. Drawing the rest from reference TRBV5-1 and TRBJ2-2, the complete variable domain is KAGVTQTPRYLIKTRGQQVTLSCSPISGHRSVSWYQQTPGQGLQFLFEYFSETQRNKGNFPGRFSGRQFSNSRSEMNVSTLELGDSALYLCASSPEPRGRAGELFFGEGSRLTVL.